This is a list of T cell receptor beta chains from one sample in a study of PD-1 blockade in classical Hodgkin lymphoma. Method: immunoSEQ multiplex PCR; TCRdb's copy keeps in-frame clones and lacks some. This sample has roughly 11,000 clones, with around 76% found just once. Here the sequenced sample was CD4+ T cells from blood, taken before the fourth cycle of nivolumab. These receptors all stem from a human donor with classical Hodgkin lymphoma. The CDR3 runs from the conserved cysteine through the conserved F or W. The D gene is left open where the match is weak. Clone size is given for some rows only: seen once, a few or many times, or a class if the clone is expanded.

clone_size,j_call,d_call,v_call,cdr3_nt,cdr3_aa
NA,TRBJ1-1,NA,TRBV15,TGTGCCACCAGCAGAGATCAGGGAACTGAAGCTTTCTTT,CATSRDQGTEAFF
NA,TRBJ2-7,NA,TRBV5-8,TGTGCCAGCAGCGGGGGTTCGATACATCGAGGCGAGCAGTACTTC,CASSGGSIHRGEQYF
NA,TRBJ1-1,TRBD1,TRBV7-8,TGTGCCAGCAGCCGAGAGACAGGGCTCACTGAAGCTTTCTTT,CASSRETGLTEAFF
NA,TRBJ2-1,NA,TRBV5-6,TGTGCCAGCACCCTCCCTGGGCTAGCGACGACCTACAATGAGCAGTTCTTC,CASTLPGLATTYNEQFF
NA,TRBJ2-7,TRBD2,TRBV28,TGTGCCAGCAGAGTCAGGCTACTAGCGGGAAAACACCGGGGGGAGCAGTACTTC,CASRVRLLAGKHRGEQYF
few,TRBJ2-3,NA,TRBV9,TGTGCCAGCAGCGTCTCGGGAACTAGCACAGATACGCAGTATTTT,CASSVSGTSTDTQYF
NA,TRBJ2-6,NA,TRBV5-1,TGCGCCAGCAGCTTGGAAGGGGGGCGCTCTGGGGCCAACGTCCTGACTTTC,CASSLEGGRSGANVLTF
NA,TRBJ1-4,NA,TRBV27,TGTGCCAGCAGTCTAGCGCTCAGCCAGGGTGAAAAACTGTTTTTT,CASSLALSQGEKLFF
NA,TRBJ1-4,NA,TRBV7-2,TGTGCCAGCAGCTCTAGTAGTGGAGAAAAACTGTTTTTT,CASSSSSGEKLFF
NA,TRBJ2-1,NA,TRBV6-4,TGTGCCAGCAGTGAAGGTAGTCGGTCCTACAATGAGCAGTTCTTC,CASSEGSRSYNEQFF
NA,TRBJ2-2,TRBD2,TRBV5-1,TGCGCCAGCAGCTTGGCCTATTTAGCGGGAGGGCCAAGGGAAGCCGGGGAGCTGTTTTTT,CASSLAYLAGGPREAGELFF
few,TRBJ2-5,NA,TRBV15,TGTGCCACCAGCAGAGGGGTCTCGAAAGAGACCCAGTACTTC,CATSRGVSKETQYF
once,TRBJ1-2,NA,TRBV4-2,TGTGCCAGCAGCCCCTCAGTCATACAGAACTATGGCTACACCTTC,CASSPSVIQNYGYTF
NA,TRBJ2-7,NA,TRBV7-8,TGTGCCAGCAGCTTACCCGGGAGCTACGAGCAGTACTTC,CASSLPGSYEQYF
NA,TRBJ1-5,NA,TRBV2,TGTGCCAGCAGTGCCCGGAGCAATCAGCCCCAGCATTTT,CASSARSNQPQHF
NA,TRBJ1-2,TRBD1,TRBV2,TGTGCCACCACCGGGACAGGGGGCGCAGATGGCTACACCTTC,CATTGTGGADGYTF
NA,TRBJ2-7,NA,TRBV5-4,TGTGCCAGCAGCAAAACCCCTGGCGGCGGCGGCACCTACGAGCAGTACTTC,CASSKTPGGGGTYEQYF
few,TRBJ1-6,NA,TRBV6-5,TGTGCCAGCACCGTTGGGGGTGGTAATTCACCCCTCCACTTT,CASTVGGGNSPLHF
NA,TRBJ2-5,NA,TRBV11-3,TGTGCCAGCAGCTTCGACCAAGAGACCCAGTACTTC,CASSFDQETQYF
NA,TRBJ2-5,NA,TRBV5-6,TGTGCCAGCAGCTTTAGTAGCGGACAAGAGACCCAGTACTTC,CASSFSSGQETQYF
few,TRBJ1-4,NA,TRBV2,TGTGCCAGCATCACTACAGGGGAAAAACTGTTTTTT,CASITTGEKLFF
NA,TRBJ2-7,TRBD1,TRBV11-2,TGTGCCAGCAGCTTATCGGGGACAGGGGCCTACGAGCAGTACTTC,CASSLSGTGAYEQYF
NA,TRBJ2-5,TRBD1,TRBV5-1,TGCGCCAGCAGCTTGGGGATGGCAGGGGGCTGGGAGACCCAGTACTTC,CASSLGMAGGWETQYF
few,TRBJ1-5,NA,TRBV28,TGTGCCAGCAGTTTCTCTTTCAGGGTGGGCAATCAGCCCCAGCATTTT,CASSFSFRVGNQPQHF
NA,TRBJ2-4,NA,TRBV10-3,TGTGCCATCAAGGGAGAGGGGGACATTCAGTACTTC,CAIKGEGDIQYF
NA,TRBJ2-2,NA,TRBV25-1,TGTGCCAGCAGTCATCGGTTGGCCGGGGAGCTGTTTTTT,CASSHRLAGELFF
NA,TRBJ2-1,TRBD2,TRBV5-1,TGCGCCAGCAGCTCACCGGGACTAGCGGGAGGGCCCAGGTACAATGAGCAGTTCTTC,CASSSPGLAGGPRYNEQFF
few,TRBJ2-2,TRBD1,TRBV6-5,TGTGCCAGCAACTACGACAGGGTTAACACCGGGGAGCTGTTTTTT,CASNYDRVNTGELFF
NA,TRBJ2-7,NA,TRBV20-1,TGCAGTGCTAGAGGGAGTTGCGAGCAGTACTTC,CSARGSCEQYF
NA,TRBJ1-1,TRBD1,TRBV7-9,TGTGCCAGCAGCTTAAGGGGGGACAGGGCGAAGGACACTGAAGCTTTCTTT,CASSLRGDRAKDTEAFF
NA,TRBJ2-1,NA,TRBV27,TGTGCCAGCAGCCCAACCGACTCCCGTGGGGGCAATGAGCAGTTCTTC,CASSPTDSRGGNEQFF
NA,TRBJ1-2,NA,TRBV29-1,TGCAGCGTCAAGACAGGTGTGCGCTATGGCTACACCTTC,CSVKTGVRYGYTF
NA,TRBJ1-3,TRBD1,TRBV2,TGTGCCAGCAGTTCCCGGGACAGGGGGGGGAACACCATATATTTT,CASSSRDRGGNTIYF
few,TRBJ2-7,NA,TRBV19,TGTGCCAGTAGCCCCCAGGGTACAGGGACCTACGAGCAGTACTTC,CASSPQGTGTYEQYF
NA,TRBJ1-5,NA,TRBV6-5,TGTGCCAGCAGTTACAGCAGCAATCAGCCCCAGCATTTT,CASSYSSNQPQHF
once,TRBJ2-3,NA,TRBV4-1,TGCGCCAGCAGCCAAGCGGAGGTTTTGGCAGATACGCAGTATTTT,CASSQAEVLADTQYF
NA,TRBJ1-1,NA,TRBV5-4,TGTGCCAGCAGCTTGGACTCCACCGCTGAAGCTTTCTTT,CASSLDSTAEAFF
NA,TRBJ2-1,TRBD2,TRBV7-9,TGTGCCAGCAGACCCGGACTAGCGGGATACAATGAGCAGTTCTTC,CASRPGLAGYNEQFF
NA,TRBJ1-5,NA,TRBV2,TGTGCCAGCAGTGACGAGGGCACCCCGAGACCCCAGCATTTT,CASSDEGTPRPQHF
few,TRBJ2-5,NA,TRBV7-7,TGTGCTAGCAGCTTAGGTTCGGTGATCAACAGTGAGACCCAGTACTTC,CASSLGSVINSETQYF
NA,TRBJ2-3,NA,TRBV11-2,TGTGCCAGCAGCTTAGTTGGCGGATCTAGCACAGATACGCAGTATTTT,CASSLVGGSSTDTQYF
NA,TRBJ1-2,TRBD1,TRBV28,TGTGCCCGACAGGGCCCTGGCTACACCTTC,CARQGPGYTF
NA,TRBJ2-2,TRBD1,TRBV28,TGTGCCAGCTGGGACAGTTCAAACACCGGGGAGCTGTTTTTT,CASWDSSNTGELFF
once,TRBJ1-1,TRBD1,TRBV6-1,TGTGCCAGCACCACACAGGGGGCCACTGAAGCTTTCTTT,CASTTQGATEAFF
NA,TRBJ2-1,TRBD1,TRBV5-6,TGTGCCAGCAGCTCTGGACAGGGTTGGGGAAATGAGCAGTTCTTC,CASSSGQGWGNEQFF
NA,TRBJ1-5,NA,TRBV7-9,TGTGCCAGCAGCTTAACAGGAAATCAGCCCCAGCATTTT,CASSLTGNQPQHF
few,TRBJ2-5,NA,TRBV6-1,TGTGCCAGCAGCCAAGCCGCCCGGGAGACCCAGTACTTC,CASSQAARETQYF
NA,TRBJ1-5,NA,TRBV27,TGTGCCAGCAGTTCAAGGGGAAGCAATCAGCCCCAGCATTTT,CASSSRGSNQPQHF
few,TRBJ1-2,NA,TRBV5-1,TGCGCCAGCAGCCCGGACTTCTATGGCTACACCTTC,CASSPDFYGYTF
NA,TRBJ2-2,TRBD2,TRBV2,TGTGCCAGCAGGGGACTAGCGGGAGACACCGGGGAGCTGTTTTTT,CASRGLAGDTGELFF
NA,TRBJ1-2,NA,TRBV5-1,TGCGCCAGCAGCTTGGACCCCAGGGAATCTGCTGGCTACACCTTC,CASSLDPRESAGYTF
few,TRBJ2-1,NA,TRBV4-2,TGTGCCAGCAGCCAAGACAGGTCACCCGACAATGAGCAGTTCTTC,CASSQDRSPDNEQFF
NA,TRBJ2-3,NA,TRBV5-1,TGCGCCAGCGGGCCGGGGAGTGCAGATACGCAGTATTTT,CASGPGSADTQYF
NA,TRBJ2-2,TRBD2,TRBV7-2,TGTGCCAGCAGCTCGCTTGGGCGGGGGGCCACCGGGGAGCTGTTTTTT,CASSSLGRGATGELFF